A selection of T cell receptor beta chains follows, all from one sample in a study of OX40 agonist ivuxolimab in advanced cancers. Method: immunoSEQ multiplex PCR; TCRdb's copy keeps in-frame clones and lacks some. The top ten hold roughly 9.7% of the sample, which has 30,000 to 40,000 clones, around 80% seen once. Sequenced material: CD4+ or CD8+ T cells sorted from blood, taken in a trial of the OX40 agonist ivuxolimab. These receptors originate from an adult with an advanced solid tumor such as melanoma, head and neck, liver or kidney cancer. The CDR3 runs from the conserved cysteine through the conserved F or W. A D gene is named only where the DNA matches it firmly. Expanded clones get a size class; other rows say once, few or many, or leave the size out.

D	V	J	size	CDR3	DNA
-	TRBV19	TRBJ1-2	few	CASSIGYGYTF	TGTGCCAGTAGTATTGGCTATGGCTACACCTTC
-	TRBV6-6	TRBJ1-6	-	CASSRDLDNSPLHF	TGTGCCAGCAGTCGGGACCTTGATAATTCACCCCTCCACTTT
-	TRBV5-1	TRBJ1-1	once	CASSLASGGTEAFF	TGCGCCAGCAGCTTGGCCAGCGGAGGCACTGAAGCTTTCTTT
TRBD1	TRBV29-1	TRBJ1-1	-	CSAIPRGRGNTEAFF	TGCAGCGCAATACCTAGGGGGCGTGGGAACACTGAAGCTTTCTTT
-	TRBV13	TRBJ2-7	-	CASSFSPGSYEQYF	TGTGCCAGCAGCTTTTCTCCAGGCTCCTACGAGCAGTACTTC
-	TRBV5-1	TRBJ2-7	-	CASSLGGSSCEQYF	TGCGCCAGCAGCTTAGGGGGTAGCTCCTGCGAGCAGTACTTC
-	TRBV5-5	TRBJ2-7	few	CASSPRQEPIVEQYF	TGTGCCAGCAGCCCCCGGCAGGAGCCTATTGTCGAGCAGTACTTC
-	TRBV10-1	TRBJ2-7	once	CASSESTGVTYEQYF	TGCGCCAGCAGTGAGTCGACAGGTGTTACCTACGAGCAGTACTTC
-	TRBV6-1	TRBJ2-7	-	CASSDPTRRPYEQYF	TGTGCCAGCAGCGACCCTACCAGGCGGCCCTACGAGCAGTACTTC
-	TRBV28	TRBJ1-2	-	CASSPGRTIGYTF	TGTGCCAGCAGTCCCGGCAGGACAATTGGCTACACCTTC
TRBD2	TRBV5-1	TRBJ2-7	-	CASSLVGLAGNEQYF	TGCGCCAGCAGCTTGGTGGGACTAGCGGGCAACGAGCAGTACTTC
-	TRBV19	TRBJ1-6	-	CASSSEGWNSPLHF	TGTGCCAGTAGTAGTGAGGGGTGGAATTCACCCCTCCACTTT